The 2 T cell receptor beta chains given below trace back to one sample, sequenced in a study of a mutant IDH1 vaccine in newly diagnosed glioma. Some clones are missing from TCRdb's copy, which holds only in-frame ones; the method was immunoSEQ multiplex PCR. The repertoire holds about 51,000 clones, with around four fifths as singletons. Their recognized antigens are unknown. The time point here: week 5, during vaccination. The vaccine gave 300 ug of a 20-mer mutant IDH1 peptide subcutaneously per dose. Sample: PBMCs, taken from a glioma patient whose treatment included an IDH1 peptide vaccine. These receptors came from a woman in her forties with glioma.

The J gene is TRBJ1-2, the V gene TRBV29-1, with no clear D. Trimming left V 6 bases short and J 3 bases short, with 11 bases between. Germline V gene sequence: CDR1 SQVTM, CDR2 ANQGSEA. This CDR3 has 12 residues. In nucleotides, the CDR3 is TGCAGCGTATCCGGTCCGTACTATGGCTACACCTTC. Translation: CSVSGPYYGYTF.

V usage is TRBV4-1 and J usage is TRBJ2-7; TRBD1 agrees at 7 bases. V was pared by 1 base and J by 2 bases, with 8 bases of the junction left unmatched. This CDR3 is built from 16 residues. Germline V CDR1 and CDR2: MGHRA, YSYEKL. CDR3 nucleotides: TGCGCCAGCAGCCAAGCCCGACAGGGCCCTCCCTACGAGCAGTACTTC. Translation gives CASSQARQGPPYEQYF.